This T cell receptor (beta chain) was sequenced for a study of tumor and adjacent non-tumor tissue in lung cancer listed by TCRdb under 2018. In the study overall: The cohort included about a dozen adenocarcinoma, a couple of squamous cell carcinoma and 1 small cell lung cancer patients. Sequencing produced about 120,000,000 productive TCRbeta reads in total, an average of approximately 4 million reads per sample. Some 30 paired specimens, one tumor and one normal lung sample per patient, were profiled by TCRbeta CDR3 sequencing. The 15 enrolled patients, of whom around 10 were men and 5 were women, were aged roughly 31 to 80 years and were diagnosed with TNM stage I to III disease. The study compared bulk TCRbeta repertoires from lung tumor tissue and matched distant non-tumor lung tissue of about 16 lung cancer patients.

The germline V gene gives CDR1 as MNHNS and CDR2 as SASEGT. The CDR3 runs 16 amino acids, cysteine and phenylalanine included. Left in the record is the CDR3 DNA by itself, 48 bases read in frame from the first base. A distance of 18 bases separates the germline ends of V and J, which lose 0 bases and 6 bases respectively. RNA was isolated from bulk unsorted tissue, and RNA quality was assessed with a NanoDrop ND-1000 and an Agilent 2100. Normal lung samples were distant non-tumor tissue taken more than 3 cm from the tumor edge. All donors had newly diagnosed lung cancer, had not received prior chemotherapy, and were admitted for thoracic surgery in China between August and November 2014. Patients with previous radiotherapy or chemotherapy, or with another concurrent cancer, were excluded from the study. Surgical tissue pieces of about 1-2.2 cm3 were preserved in RNAlater solution and were kept at -80 degrees C until use.

Receptor amplification or capture employed multiplex PCR. TCRdb shows the sequencer as Illumina HiSeq 2500. Following protocols modified from ARM-PCR, the researchers constructed TCRbeta libraries through three rounds of nested PCR with primers (Table S4). Before sequencing, PCR products in the 200-500 bp range were cut out of the gel and cleaned up using the QIAquick gel extraction kit. The study's own analysis went as follows. Trimmomatic was used to clean the reads, FLASH merged the cleaned reads into complete CDR3 sequences, and MiTCR assigned the sequences to V(D)J germline segments. Clonal diversity was calculated as the inverse Simpson's index using VDJtools. A read counted as productive if the sequence was in-frame and lacked a premature stop codon. The public reads were reanalyzed by TCRdb: fastp trimming at Q25, MiXCR alignment, in-frame beta chains only. Rows with a matching CDR3 protein are joined into one entry that keeps the most common DNA and genes. V and J calls and clone size were set by TCRdb, not the authors. The sample table lists roughly 43,000 distinct CDR3 sequences, approximately 61% of them with a count of one. Together, the top ten hold over 40% of the sample.

Regarding this clonotype: It lacks a known antigen. Base qualities are missing; no much larger clone stands one base away.

The full study reports these points: Because peripheral blood was not sequenced, blood TCRbeta repertoires in the lung cancer patients of the study were not examined. In normal lung, the top 100 clones accounted for a significantly larger cumulative share of the repertoire than in tumor tissue. TCR diversity was significantly higher in younger patients, and higher tumor TCR diversity was associated with shorter overall and disease-free survival. Only about 15 patients were in the cohort, and the authors stated that larger samples and more detailed clinical data are needed. Tumor tissue showed significantly greater TCR diversity (inverse Simpson) than normal lung tissue (about 400 vs 180, P = 0.0075, Mann-Whitney U test). Neither the sequencing platform nor unique molecular identifiers are named or mentioned anywhere in the methods.

Sequenced input: distant non-tumor lung tissue. The chain is encoded by TRBV6-1 joined to TRBJ2-7; the D region possibly corresponds to TRBD2 (5 bases align). This clonotype was obtained from a man between 45 and 60 years old with non-small cell lung cancer. The CDR3 region has the sequence CASSEAYSRRRLEQYF. The DNA is TGTGCCAGCAGTGAAGCGTACTCCCGAAGGAGGCTCGAGCAGTACTTC.